The source of this T cell receptor beta chain is a study of glioma-infiltrating T cells. This clonotype was picked up many times. TCR alpha and beta CDR3 regions were amplified from RNA using iRepertoire nested multiplex PCR. Each CDR3 protein is one row after TCRdb ran MiXCR on the multiplex PCR reads. The sample consists of about 380,000 distinct CDR3 sequences, 41% of them appearing once. Germline V gene data show CDR1 as SGHTA and CDR2 as FQGNSA. The CDR3 consists of 15 residues. V was clipped by 2 bases and J by 3 bases, with 12 bases between them. The chain is built from TRBV7-2 and TRBJ2-3, with D possibly being TRBD1 (5 bases). Source material: glioma tissue, nonneoplastic brain tissue, or PBMCs (not recorded which). The receptor was isolated from a human donor with low-grade glioma or glioblastoma, undergoing nonglioma brain surgery, or in good health (not recorded which). CDR3 in amino acids: CASSLQAGLTDTQYF. The CDR3 coding sequence is TGTGCCAGCAGCTTACAGGCAGGGTTGACAGATACGCAGTATTTT.